This TCR beta chain appears in the sequencing data of a study of blood T cell repertoires in COVID-19 (dated by TCRdb to between 2020 and 2021). For the wider study: The collaborator samples originated in the United States, Italy and Spain and spanned the acute and convalescent phases of COVID-19. A freely available public database, intended as a resource for researchers studying the immune response to SARS-CoV-2, is where the repertoires were released. The material from the prospective study consisted of cDNA or gDNA derived from T cells, B-cell-depleted T cells, or PBMCs. The samples were drawn from the first 160 participants of the ongoing ImmuneRACE study and from under 1,500 subjects provided by 6 global collaborators. Sample metadata almost always included a de-identified subject ID, COVID-19 status, age in years and sex. Where available, HLA class I and class II types were obtained from metadata supplied by the sample provider rather than from assay-based typing. Subjects who had been exposed to COVID-19, were actively infected with it, or had recovered from it provided the deeply sampled blood TCRbeta repertoires that made up the dataset.

The investigation overall reported the following: The amount of clinical and demographic metadata varied by source and participant and was provided uncurated.

TCRbeta CDR3 regions were amplified from genomic DNA by means of the immunoSEQ Assay, a bias-controlled multiplex PCR. From the authors' description of their analysis: The number of nucleated cells in each sample was estimated from the amplification of reference gene primers within the assay. To quantify the absolute abundance of each unique TCRbeta CDR3 rearrangement, sequence reads were collapsed and filtered. For each sample, productive Simpson clonality was calculated as the square root of Simpson's diversity index across productive rearrangements. This is the immuneACCESS table as TCRdb keeps it, with only in-frame sequences that have V and J called. A part of the clones is gone; compared with another copy, unresolved V genes explain less than half, and the rest is unexplained. The DNA gave D and trimming, while V, J and clone size come from that table. Counted in this sample were more than 60,000 clones; around 76% of them appeared once. Roughly 15% of the sample comes from the top ten.

This clone was observed a handful of times. Its target antigen remains unknown. Base qualities are missing; no much larger clone stands one base away. Each collaborating institution followed its own protocols to collect whole blood in K2EDTA tubes. For TCRbeta analysis, collaborators shipped samples in one of three forms: frozen whole blood, isolated PBMCs, or DNA extracted from either of those sample types. Material for sequencing was peripheral blood. The clonotype comes from an elderly woman with acute or convalescent COVID-19.

The DNA reads as follows: TGTGCCAGCAGCTTCGGATTTAGCGGGGTTTACAATGAGCAGTTCTTC. This encodes CASSFGFSGVYNEQFF. This sequence uses TRBV11-3 and TRBJ2-1; 8 central bases correspond to TRBD2. At the junction V is shortened by 3 bases and J by 4 bases; bases outside the gene matches: 8. The germline V gene provides CDR1 SGHNT and CDR2 YENEEA. The CDR3 holds 16 amino acids from the cysteine to the phenylalanine. Of all the DNA, just the CDR3 is kept, 48 bases in frame from base 1.